This T cell receptor (beta chain) was obtained from a study of T cells in Graves' hyperthyroidism and ophthalmopathy. General study findings and limits: A 13 V-J signature model discriminated ophthalmopathy versus stable hyperthyroidism. Before onset, by a median of approximately 5.9 months, the model predicted ophthalmopathy.

This clonotype has ten or more counts. Its antigen is not known. There were TCR beta CDR3 regions amplified from RNA transcripts. The HTBI primer set served for first-round RT-PCR of the TCR CDR3. Via MiXCR, TCRdb re-called the multiplex PCR reads, giving one row per CDR3 protein. The sample carries around 450,000 distinct CDR3 sequences, approximately 15% recorded once. The germline V gene encodes CDR1 SGHRS and CDR2 YFSETQ. The CDR3 is 15 amino acids. Trimming stripped 4 bases from V and 3 bases from J, with 16 bases between. Any patient presenting with uncontrolled infection, other autoimmune disease, pregnancy or lactation was left out. Together with thyroid ultrasound, orbital computed tomography, serum thyroxine and TRAb, clinical symptoms were used for diagnoses.

Sequenced input: blood. This TCR came from a woman aged 18-29 years with Graves' hyperthyroidism. The chain is built from TRBV5-1 and TRBJ1-1; D is possibly TRBD1 (6 bases). The CDR3 nucleotides are TGCGCCAGCAGCCCTACCGGGACAAGCTACACTGAAGCTTTCTTT. Translating it yields CASSPTGTSYTEAFF.